This record covers a single T cell receptor beta chain. Its binding antigen is unknown. No quality values exist for individual bases; no much larger clone is one base distant. The source of the sample is a study of blood T cell repertoires in COVID-19 (TCRdb year 2020). A note on the overall study: Samples from collaborators originated in the United States, Italy and Spain and spanned both the acute and convalescent phases of COVID-19. The material from the prospective study consisted of cDNA or gDNA derived from T cells, B-cell-depleted T cells, or PBMCs. Subjects who had been exposed to COVID-19, were actively infected with it, or had recovered from it provided the deeply sampled blood TCRbeta repertoires that made up the dataset. The repertoires were made available in a free public database intended to serve as a resource for research on the immune response to SARS-CoV-2. The samples were drawn from the first 160 participants of the ongoing ImmuneRACE study and from about 1,200 subjects provided by 6 global collaborators. A de-identified subject ID, COVID-19 status, age in years and sex were almost always included in the sample metadata. Where available, HLA class I and class II types were taken from metadata supplied by the sample provider and were not determined by assay-based typing. The full study reports these points: The amount of clinical and demographic metadata varied by source and participant and was provided uncurated.

Samples from volunteer blood donors who had recovered from COVID-19 were contributed by a second Seattle source. Collaborating institutions collected whole blood in K2EDTA tubes following their own protocols. For TCRbeta analysis, collaborators shipped samples in one of three forms: frozen whole blood, isolated PBMCs, or DNA extracted from either of those sample types. The germline V gene sets CDR1 to SGHAT and CDR2 to FQNNGV. Trimming leaves V shorter by 4 bases and J shorter by 3 bases, with the junction holding 12 bases beyond the gene matches. CDR3 length: 17 amino acids, cysteine to phenylalanine. The entry retains the CDR3 DNA only, 51 bases that are in frame from base 1. The immunoSEQ Assay, a bias-controlled multiplex PCR, was used to amplify TCRbeta CDR3 regions from genomic DNA. As for the original processing: Within the assay, amplification of reference gene primers was used to estimate how many nucleated cells each sample contained. Sequence reads were collapsed and filtered to measure the absolute abundance of every unique TCRbeta CDR3 rearrangement. For each sample, productive Simpson clonality was calculated as the square root of Simpson's diversity index over productive rearrangements. The immuneACCESS repertoire file appears here via TCRdb, limited to in-frame rearrangements. These files lack a portion of the clones; in checked studies, under half of the deficit traces to unresolved V genes, and the cause of the others is not known. From that table come the V and J calls and clone size; the DNA was used to work out D and trimming. Within this sample are roughly 240,000 clones, with around 86% of them counted one time only. The ten biggest clones cover roughly 1.6% of the sample.

This receptor chain uses TRBV11-2 and TRBJ2-1, with 7 junctional bases fitting TRBD2. The sample was peripheral blood. The origin of this receptor is a woman in her fifties or sixties who had recovered from COVID-19. CDR3 sequence: CASSSLTSSFYYNEQFF. The nucleotides are TGTGCCAGCAGCTCCTTGACTAGCTCCTTCTACTACAATGAGCAGTTCTTC.